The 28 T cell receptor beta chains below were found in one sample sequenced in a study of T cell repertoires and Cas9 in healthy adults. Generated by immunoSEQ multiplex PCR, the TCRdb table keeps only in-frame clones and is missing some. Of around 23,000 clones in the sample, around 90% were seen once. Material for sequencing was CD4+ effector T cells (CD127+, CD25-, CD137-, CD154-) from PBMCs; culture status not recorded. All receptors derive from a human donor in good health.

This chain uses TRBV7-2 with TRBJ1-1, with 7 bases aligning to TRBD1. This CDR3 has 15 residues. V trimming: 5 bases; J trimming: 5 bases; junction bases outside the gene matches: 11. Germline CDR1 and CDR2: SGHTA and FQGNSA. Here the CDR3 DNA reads TGTGCCAGCAGCGCCCGACAGGGATTGTTTACTGAAGCTTTCTTT. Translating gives CASSARQGLFTEAFF.

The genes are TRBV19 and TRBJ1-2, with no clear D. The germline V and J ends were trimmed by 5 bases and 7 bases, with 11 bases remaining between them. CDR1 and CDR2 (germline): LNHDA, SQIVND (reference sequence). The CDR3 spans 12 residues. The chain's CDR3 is CASSPAEVGYTF. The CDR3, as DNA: TGTGCCAGTAGTCCCGCAGAGGTTGGCTACACCTTC.

The CDR3, as DNA: TGTGCCAGCAGCAGCGGTACGCAGTATTTT. Amino acids: CASSSGTQYF. This chain connects TRBV7-3 to TRBJ2-3, with a tentative D call TRBD2 (5 bases). Germline V gene sequence: CDR1 SGHTA, CDR2 FQGTGA. Trimming cost V 5 bases and J 8 bases, with 5 bases left between them. The CDR3 consists of 10 residues.

CDR3 in DNA: TGCGCCAGCAGCTTCCAGGGGGATGGTGAAAAACTGTTTTTT. Its protein is CASSFQGDGEKLFF. The chain couples TRBV5-1 to TRBJ1-4; 7 nucleotides match TRBD1. CDR1 and CDR2 (germline): SGHRS, YFSETQ. CDR3 length: 14 residues. V shed 2 bases and J 7 bases; nucleotides not matched to a gene: 5.

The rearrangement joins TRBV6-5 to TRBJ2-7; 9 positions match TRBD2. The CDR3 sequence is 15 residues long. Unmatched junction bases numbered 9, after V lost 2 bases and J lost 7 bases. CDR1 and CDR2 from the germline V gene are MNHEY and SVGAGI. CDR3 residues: CASSYGASGIGEQYV. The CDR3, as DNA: TGTGCCAGCAGTTACGGCGCTAGCGGGATCGGGGAGCAGTACGTC.

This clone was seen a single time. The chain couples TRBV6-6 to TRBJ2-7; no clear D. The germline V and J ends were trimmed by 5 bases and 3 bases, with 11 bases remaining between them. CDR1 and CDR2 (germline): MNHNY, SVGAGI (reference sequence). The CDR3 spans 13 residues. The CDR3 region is CASSGYVYYEQYF. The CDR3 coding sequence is TGTGCCAGCAGTGGATATGTTTACTACGAGCAGTACTTC.

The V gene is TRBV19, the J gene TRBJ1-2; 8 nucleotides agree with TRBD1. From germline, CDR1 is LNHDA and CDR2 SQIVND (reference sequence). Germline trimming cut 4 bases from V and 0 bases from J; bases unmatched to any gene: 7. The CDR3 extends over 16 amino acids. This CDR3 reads CASSNGQGSTNYGYTF. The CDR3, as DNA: TGTGCCAGTAGTAACGGACAGGGAAGTACTAACTATGGCTACACCTTC.

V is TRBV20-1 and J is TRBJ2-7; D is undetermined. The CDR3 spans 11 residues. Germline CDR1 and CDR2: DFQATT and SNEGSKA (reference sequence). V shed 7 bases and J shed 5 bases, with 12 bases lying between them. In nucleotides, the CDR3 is TGCAGTGTCACAAGAGTGGACGAGCAGTACGTC. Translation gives CSVTRVDEQYV.

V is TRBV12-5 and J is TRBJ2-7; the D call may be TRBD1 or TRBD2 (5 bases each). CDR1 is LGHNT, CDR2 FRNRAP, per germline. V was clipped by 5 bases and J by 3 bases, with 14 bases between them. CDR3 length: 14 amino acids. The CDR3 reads CASGPRDAIYEQYF. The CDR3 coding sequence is TGTGCTAGTGGTCCCCGGGACGCTATCTACGAGCAGTACTTC.

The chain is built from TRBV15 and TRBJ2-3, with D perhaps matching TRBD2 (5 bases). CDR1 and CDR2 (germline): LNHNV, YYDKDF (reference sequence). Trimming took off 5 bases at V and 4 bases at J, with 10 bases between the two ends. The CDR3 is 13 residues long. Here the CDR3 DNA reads TGTGCCACCAGCGGCGGACTCTCAGATACGCAGTATTTT. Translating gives CATSGGLSDTQYF.

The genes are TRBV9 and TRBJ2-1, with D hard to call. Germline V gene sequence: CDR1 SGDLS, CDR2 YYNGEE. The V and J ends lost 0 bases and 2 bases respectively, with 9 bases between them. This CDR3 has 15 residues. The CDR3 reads CASSVGRGAYNEQFF. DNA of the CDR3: TGTGCCAGCAGCGTAGGGCGAGGAGCCTACAATGAGCAGTTCTTC.

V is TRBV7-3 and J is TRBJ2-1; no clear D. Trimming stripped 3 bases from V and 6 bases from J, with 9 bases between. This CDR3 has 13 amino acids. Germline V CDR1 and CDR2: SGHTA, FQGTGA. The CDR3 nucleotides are TGTGCCAGCAGCTTGGCCCCCGGCAATGAGCAGTTCTTC. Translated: CASSLAPGNEQFF.

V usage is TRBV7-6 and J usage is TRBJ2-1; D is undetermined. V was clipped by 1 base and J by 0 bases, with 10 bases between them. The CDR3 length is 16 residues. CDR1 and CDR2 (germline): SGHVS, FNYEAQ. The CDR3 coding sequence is TGTGCCAGCAGCTTAGTTTTAAGGTTCTCCTACAATGAGCAGTTCTTC. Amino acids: CASSLVLRFSYNEQFF. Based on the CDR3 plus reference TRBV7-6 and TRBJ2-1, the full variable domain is GAGVSQSPRYKVTKRGQDVALRCDPISGHVSLYWYRQALGQGPEFLTYFNYEAQQDKSGLPNDRFSAERPEGSISTLTIQRTEQRDSAMYRCASSLVLRFSYNEQFFGPGTRLTVL.

The CDR3 nucleotides read TGCGCCAGCAGCCCGGCGGCGTTGAACACTGAAGCTTTCTTT. Its translation: CASSPAALNTEAFF. The V and J genes are TRBV5-1 and TRBJ1-1, with D unresolved. Germline lookup yields CDR1 SGHRS and CDR2 YFSETQ. V was shortened by 4 bases and J by 0 bases, with 10 bases between the two germline ends. CDR3 length: 14 residues.

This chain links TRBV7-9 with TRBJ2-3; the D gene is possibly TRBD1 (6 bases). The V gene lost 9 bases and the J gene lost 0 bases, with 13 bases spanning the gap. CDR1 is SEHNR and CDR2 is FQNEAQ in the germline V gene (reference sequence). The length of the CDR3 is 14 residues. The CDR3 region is CASRPGTSTDTQYF. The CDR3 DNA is TGTGCCAGTCGGCCGGGGACAAGCACAGATACGCAGTATTTT.

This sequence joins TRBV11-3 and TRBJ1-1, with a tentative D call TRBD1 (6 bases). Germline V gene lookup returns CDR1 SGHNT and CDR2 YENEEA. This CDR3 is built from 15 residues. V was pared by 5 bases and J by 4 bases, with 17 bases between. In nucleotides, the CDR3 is TGTGCCAGCAGCCCTACCGGGGGGGCGCGCACTGAAGCTTTCTTT. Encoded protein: CASSPTGGARTEAFF.

CDR3 nucleotide sequence: TGTGCCAGCAGCTTATTCGGACAGGGCTCCTACGAGCAGTACGTC. It translates to CASSLFGQGSYEQYV. This chain links TRBV7-2 with TRBJ2-7; 8 bases are shared with TRBD1. The germline V gene has CDR1 SGHTA and CDR2 FQGNSA. V was pared by 2 bases and J by 0 bases, with 3 bases of the junction left unmatched. The CDR3 extends over 15 amino acids.

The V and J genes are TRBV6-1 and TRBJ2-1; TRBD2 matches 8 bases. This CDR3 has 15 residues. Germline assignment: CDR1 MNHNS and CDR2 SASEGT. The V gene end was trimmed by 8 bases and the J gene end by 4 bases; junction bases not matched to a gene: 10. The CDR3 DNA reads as TGTGCCAGCGGTCGAGAAGCGGGAGCTTACAATGAGCAGTTCTTC. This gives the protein CASGREAGAYNEQFF.

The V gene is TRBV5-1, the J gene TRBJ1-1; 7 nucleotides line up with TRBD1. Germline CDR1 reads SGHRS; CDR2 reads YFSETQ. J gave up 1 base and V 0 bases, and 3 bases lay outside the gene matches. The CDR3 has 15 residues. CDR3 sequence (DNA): TGCGCCAGCAGCTTGGAAGACAGGGAGAACACTGAAGCTTTCTTT. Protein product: CASSLEDRENTEAFF.

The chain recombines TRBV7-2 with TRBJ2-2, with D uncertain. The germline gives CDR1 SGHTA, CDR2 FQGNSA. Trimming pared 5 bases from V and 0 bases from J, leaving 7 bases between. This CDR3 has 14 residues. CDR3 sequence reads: CASSPLPNTGELFF. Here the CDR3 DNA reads TGTGCCAGCAGCCCCCTCCCGAACACCGGGGAGCTGTTTTTT. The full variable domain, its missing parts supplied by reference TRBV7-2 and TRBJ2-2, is GAGVSQSPSNKVTEKGKDVELRCDPISGHTALYWYRQSLGQGLEFLIYFQGNSAPDKSGLPSDRFSAERTGGSVSTLTIQRTQQEDSAVYLCASSPLPNTGELFFGEGSRLTVL.

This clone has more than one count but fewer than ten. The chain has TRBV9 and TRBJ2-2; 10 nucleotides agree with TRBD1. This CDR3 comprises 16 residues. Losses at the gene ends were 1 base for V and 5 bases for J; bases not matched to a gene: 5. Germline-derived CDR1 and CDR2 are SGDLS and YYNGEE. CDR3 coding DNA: TGTGCCAGCAGCGTAAGACAGGGGGCAGGGACCGGGGAGCTGTTTTTT. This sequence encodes CASSVRQGAGTGELFF. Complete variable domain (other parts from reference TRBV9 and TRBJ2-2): DSGVTQTPKHLITATGQRVTLRCSPRSGDLSVYWYQQSLDQGLQFLIQYYNGEERAKGNILERFSAQQFPDLHSELNLSSLELGDSALYFCASSVRQGAGTGELFFGEGSRLTVL.

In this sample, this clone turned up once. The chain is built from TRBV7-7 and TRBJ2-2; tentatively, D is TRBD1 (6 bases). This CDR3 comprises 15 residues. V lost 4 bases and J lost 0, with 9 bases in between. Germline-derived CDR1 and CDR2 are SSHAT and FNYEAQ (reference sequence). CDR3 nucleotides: TGTGCCAGCAGCTCAGGGGCTTCGAACACCGGGGAGCTGTTTTTT. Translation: CASSSGASNTGELFF. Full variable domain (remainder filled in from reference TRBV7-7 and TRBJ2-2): GAGVSQSPRYKVTKRGQDVTLRCDPISSHATLYWYQQALGQGPEFLTYFNYEAQPDKSGLPSDRFSAERPEGSISTLTIQRTEQRDSAMYRCASSSGASNTGELFFGEGSRLTVL.

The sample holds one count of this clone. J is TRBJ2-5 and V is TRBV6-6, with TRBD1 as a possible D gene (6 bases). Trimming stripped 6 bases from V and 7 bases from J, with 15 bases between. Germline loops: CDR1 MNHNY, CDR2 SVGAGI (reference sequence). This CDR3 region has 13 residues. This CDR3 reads CASRGQREGTQYF. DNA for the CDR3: TGTGCCAGCAGGGGACAACGTGAAGGGACCCAGTACTTC.

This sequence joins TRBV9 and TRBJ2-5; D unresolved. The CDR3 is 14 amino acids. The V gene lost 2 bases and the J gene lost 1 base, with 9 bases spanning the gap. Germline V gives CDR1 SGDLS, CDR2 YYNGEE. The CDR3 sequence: CASSVSGGQETQYF. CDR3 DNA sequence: TGTGCCAGCAGCGTCTCAGGCGGCCAAGAGACCCAGTACTTC.

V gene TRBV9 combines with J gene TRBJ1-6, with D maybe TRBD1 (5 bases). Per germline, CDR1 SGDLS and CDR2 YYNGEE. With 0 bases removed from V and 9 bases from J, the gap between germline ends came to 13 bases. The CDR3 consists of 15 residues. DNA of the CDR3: TGTGCCAGCAGCGTAGGGACGGTTGGGGGTTCACCCCTCCACTTT. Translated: CASSVGTVGGSPLHF.

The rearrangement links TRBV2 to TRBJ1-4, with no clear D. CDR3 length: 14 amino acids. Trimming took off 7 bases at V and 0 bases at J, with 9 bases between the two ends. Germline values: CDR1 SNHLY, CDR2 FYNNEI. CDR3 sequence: CASNLRATNEKLFF. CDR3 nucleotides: TGTGCCAGCAACTTGCGAGCAACTAATGAAAAACTGTTTTTT.

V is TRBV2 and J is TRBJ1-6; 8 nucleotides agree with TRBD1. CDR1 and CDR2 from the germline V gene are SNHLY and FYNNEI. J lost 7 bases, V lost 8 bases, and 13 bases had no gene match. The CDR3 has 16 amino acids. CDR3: CASSPQQGAGNSPLHF. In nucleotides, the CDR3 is TGTGCCAGCTCCCCACAGCAGGGGGCCGGGAATTCACCCCTCCACTTT.

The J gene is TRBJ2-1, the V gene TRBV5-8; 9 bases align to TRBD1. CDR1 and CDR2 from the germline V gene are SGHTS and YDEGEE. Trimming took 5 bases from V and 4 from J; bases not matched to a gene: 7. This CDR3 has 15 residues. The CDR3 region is CASRERGTGYNEQFF. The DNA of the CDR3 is TGTGCCAGCAGGGAGAGAGGGACAGGGTACAATGAGCAGTTCTTC.